This TCR beta chain was profiled in a study of cytomegalovirus exposure and HLA in healthy donors. V was shortened by 0 bases and J by 5 bases, with 6 bases between the two germline ends. The CDR3 has 14 amino acids. The germline CDR1 and CDR2 sequences are SGDLS and YYNGEE. Study outcomes and limitations: HLA restriction was apparent for most CMV-associated TCR beta chains in a later analysis. Later analysis demonstrated an association between a missense DCLRE1C variant and TCR beta V- and J-gene trimming.

Healthy donors of bone marrow made up the group. The PCR had 60 Vbeta and 13 Jbeta primers. Data came from immunoSEQ multiplex PCR; TCRdb stores just in-frame clones and leaves some out. The data contain over 90,000 clones, about four fifths of them singletons. As regards this clone: Its antigen is still unknown.

This chain links TRBV9 with TRBJ1-6, with D maybe TRBD1 (6 bases). The TCR was taken from a female donor in good health and CMV-seropositive. Input material: PBMCs. CDR3 sequence (DNA): TGTGCCAGCAGCGTAGGGACAGATAATTCACCCCTCCACTTT. Translating it yields CASSVGTDNSPLHF.